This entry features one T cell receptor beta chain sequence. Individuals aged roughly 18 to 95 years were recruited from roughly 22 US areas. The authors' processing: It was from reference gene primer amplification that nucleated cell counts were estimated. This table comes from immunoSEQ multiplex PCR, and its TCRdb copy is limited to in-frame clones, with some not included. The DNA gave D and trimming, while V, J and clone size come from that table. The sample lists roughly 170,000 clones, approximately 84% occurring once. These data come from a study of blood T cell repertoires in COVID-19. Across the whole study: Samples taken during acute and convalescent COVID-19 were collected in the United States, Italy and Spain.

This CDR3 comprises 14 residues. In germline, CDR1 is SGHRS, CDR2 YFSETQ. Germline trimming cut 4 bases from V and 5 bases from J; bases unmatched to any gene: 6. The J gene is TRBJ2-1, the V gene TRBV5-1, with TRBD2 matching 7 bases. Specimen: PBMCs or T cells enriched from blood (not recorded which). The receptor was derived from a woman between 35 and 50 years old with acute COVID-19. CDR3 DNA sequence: TGCGCCAGCAGCCTCGGGACTAACAACAATGAGCAGTTCTTC. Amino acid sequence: CASSLGTNNNEQFF.